This T cell receptor beta chain was sequenced for a study of shared clonotypes between healthy human individuals. Overall study context: Each donor's CD8 memory used one plate, CD8 naive two, each CD4 subset three.

About this clone itself: Antigen unknown. Other DNA sequences from this sample encode an identical CDR3 as well.

V shed 1 base and J shed 0 bases, with 1 base lying between them. CDR3 length: 11 amino acids. Germline V gene data show CDR1 as GTSNPN and CDR2 as SVGIG (reference sequence). Once extracted for a subset, genomic DNA was divided evenly among several immunoSEQ plates. On sorted subsets, replicate PCRs used 200 to 250 ng DNA, or tens of thousands of T cell genomes. Clones were sequenced by immunoSEQ multiplex PCR, and TCRdb holds only the in-frame ones, with some missing. The sample records approximately 2,000,000 clones, roughly 95% being singletons. Findings of the study overall: Naive subsets tended to show greater estimated richness than memory subsets.

The naive CD8 population came from CD45RO-negative cells selected for CCR7, without terminally differentiated effector memory CD45RA+ cells. The origin of this receptor is a man between 18 and 35 years old in good health. Some clones in this sample may be carry-over from other donors' samples. Material: naive CD8+ T cells from PBMCs. The chain links TRBV30 to TRBJ2-7; D is undetermined. The CDR3 spells CAWSDSYEQYF. Written as DNA, the CDR3 is TGTGCCTGGAGTGACTCCTACGAGCAGTACTTC.